The 9 T cell receptor beta chains in this list originate from one sample, sequenced in a study of T cell responses to AZD1222 COVID-19 vaccine. Clones were read by immunoSEQ multiplex PCR, and TCRdb kept only the in-frame ones, dropping some. Among about 86,000 clones, over 85% were seen once, and the ten largest hold about 2%. The source material was peripheral blood, sampled on day 0 of AZD1222 vaccination. The receptors shown here come from an adult in good health.

The rearrangement uses TRBV28 and TRBJ1-1; 9 bases are shared with TRBD1. V trimming: 8 bases; J trimming: 0 bases; junction bases outside the gene matches: 7. The germline V gene encodes CDR1 MDHEN and CDR2 SYDVKM. The CDR3 is 15 amino acids. CDR3 nucleotides: TGTGCCAGCTTGACAGGGGGTACCATGAACACTGAAGCTTTCTTT. It yields the protein CASLTGGTMNTEAFF.

The chain carries TRBV6-6 and TRBJ1-1; D not resolved. The CDR3 is 12 residues long. Germline V lookup: CDR1 MNHNY, CDR2 SVGAGI (reference sequence). The V end lost 10 bases, the J end lost 0 bases, and 9 bases lay between the germline ends. The CDR3 loop is CATQAMNTEAFF. CDR3 sequence (DNA): TGTGCCACCCAGGCTATGAACACTGAAGCTTTCTTT.

This clone has a single count. The CDR3 bases are TGCAGCGTTGAAGATGGGGTGGACACTTCTAGCACAGATACGCAGTATTTT. Its translation is CSVEDGVDTSSTDTQYF. V gene TRBV29-1 combines with J gene TRBJ2-3, with D possibly matching TRBD1 (5 bases). Between the trimmed V and J ends, which lost 0 bases and 0 bases, there was a span of 16 bases. The CDR3 has 17 residues. Germline V gene data show CDR1 as SQVTM and CDR2 as ANQGSEA.

The genes are TRBV20-1 and TRBJ1-2; D is possibly TRBD1 (5 bases). Deletions cut 5 bases from V and 11 bases from J, with 15 bases between. Germline assignment: CDR1 DFQATT and CDR2 SNEGSKA (reference sequence). The CDR3 covers 11 residues. Written as DNA, the CDR3 is TGCAGTGCTGGGGGGACCCTCGGATACACCTTC. Translated, it gives CSAGGTLGYTF.

This clone occurred once. The V call is TRBV12-3 or TRBV12-4, the J call TRBJ2-5, with D unclear. V lost 4 bases, J lost 5 bases, and 11 bases lay in between. The length of the CDR3 is 13 residues. The CDR3 loop is CASSSPVGETQYF. Here the CDR3 DNA reads TGTGCCAGCAGTTCTCCGGTTGGGGAGACCCAGTACTTC.

The chain has TRBV28 and TRBJ1-3; a weak D match, TRBD1 (6 bases). The CDR3 has 16 amino acids. The germline V gene has CDR1 MDHEN and CDR2 SYDVKM. Trimming removed 0 bases at V and 4 bases at J, with 13 bases between. The CDR3 is CASSLWGGGGGNTIYF. The CDR3 DNA reads as TGTGCCAGCAGTTTATGGGGTGGAGGGGGAGGAAACACCATATATTTT. The entire variable domain, with the rest obtained from reference TRBV28 and TRBJ1-3, is as follows: DVKVTQSSRYLVKRTGEKVFLECVQDMDHENMFWYRQDPGLGLRLIYFSYDVKMKEKGDIPEGYSVSREKKERFSLILESASTNQTSMYLCASSLWGGGGGNTIYFGEGSWLTVV.

V usage is TRBV5-1 and J usage is TRBJ2-5; 9 bases align to TRBD1. J gave up 5 bases and V 0 bases, and 8 bases lay outside the gene matches. The CDR3 length is 16 residues. From germline, CDR1 is SGHRS and CDR2 YFSETQ. The CDR3 sequence: CASSLATGGPAETQYF. In nucleotides, the CDR3 is TGCGCCAGCAGCTTGGCTACAGGGGGCCCAGCGGAGACCCAGTACTTC.

The CDR3 DNA is TGTGCCAGTAGTCCACGATTCCAGTATAGGACAGAGATGAACACTGAAGCTTTCTTT. It codes for CASSPRFQYRTEMNTEAFF. The gene calls are TRBV19 and TRBJ1-1; perhaps TRBD1 as D (6 bases). Germline-derived CDR1 and CDR2 are LNHDA and SQIVND (reference sequence). This CDR3 region has 19 residues. V was pared by 5 bases and J by 0 bases, with 25 bases between.

V and J are TRBV11-2 and TRBJ2-1; 7 nucleotides agree with TRBD2. Losses at the gene ends were 0 bases for V and 8 bases for J; bases not matched to a gene: 7. CDR1 is SGHAT and CDR2 is FQNNGV in the germline V gene. The CDR3 sequence is 15 residues long. The CDR3 is CASSLDQGRGDEQFF. CDR3 sequence (DNA): TGTGCCAGCAGCTTAGATCAGGGCCGGGGGGATGAGCAGTTCTTC.